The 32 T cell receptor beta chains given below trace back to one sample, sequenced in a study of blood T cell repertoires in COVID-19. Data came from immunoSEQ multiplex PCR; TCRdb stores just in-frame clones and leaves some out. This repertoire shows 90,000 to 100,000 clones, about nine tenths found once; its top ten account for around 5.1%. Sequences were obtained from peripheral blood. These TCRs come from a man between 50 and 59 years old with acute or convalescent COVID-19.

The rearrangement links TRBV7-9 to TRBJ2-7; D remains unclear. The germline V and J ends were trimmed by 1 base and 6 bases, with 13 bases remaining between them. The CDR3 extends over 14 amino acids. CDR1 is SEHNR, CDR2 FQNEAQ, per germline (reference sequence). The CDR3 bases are TGTGCCAGCAGCTTAGGAGAATGGTCCGGCGAGCAGTACTTC. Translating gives CASSLGEWSGEQYF.

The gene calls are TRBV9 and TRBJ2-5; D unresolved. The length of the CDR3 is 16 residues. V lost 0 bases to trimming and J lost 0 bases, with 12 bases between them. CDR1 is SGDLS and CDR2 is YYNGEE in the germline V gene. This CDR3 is CASSVEALGHQETQYF. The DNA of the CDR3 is TGTGCCAGCAGCGTAGAGGCCCTAGGTCACCAAGAGACCCAGTACTTC.

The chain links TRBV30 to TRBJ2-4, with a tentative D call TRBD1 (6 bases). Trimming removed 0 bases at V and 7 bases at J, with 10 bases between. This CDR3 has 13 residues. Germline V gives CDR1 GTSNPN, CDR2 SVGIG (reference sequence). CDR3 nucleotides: TGTGCCTGGAGTGTACGGCAGGGGAACATTCAGTACTTC. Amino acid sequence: CAWSVRQGNIQYF. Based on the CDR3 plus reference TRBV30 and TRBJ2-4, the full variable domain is SQTIHQWPATLVQPVGSPLSLECTVEGTSNPNLYWYRQAAGRGLQLLFYSVGIGQISSEVPQNLSASRPQDRQFILSSKKLLLSDSGFYLCAWSVRQGNIQYFGAGTRLSVL.

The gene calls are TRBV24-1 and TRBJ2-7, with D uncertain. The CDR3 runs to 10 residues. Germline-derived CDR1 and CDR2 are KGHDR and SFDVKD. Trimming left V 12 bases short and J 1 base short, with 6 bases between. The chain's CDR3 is CAAVSYEQYF. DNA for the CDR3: TGTGCCGCGGTGTCCTACGAGCAGTACTTC.

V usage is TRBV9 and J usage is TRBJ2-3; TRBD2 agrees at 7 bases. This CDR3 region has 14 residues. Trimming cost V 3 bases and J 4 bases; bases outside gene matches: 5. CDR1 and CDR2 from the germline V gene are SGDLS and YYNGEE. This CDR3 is CASSDTSVADTQYF. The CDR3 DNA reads TGTGCCAGCAGCGACACTAGCGTGGCAGATACGCAGTATTTT.

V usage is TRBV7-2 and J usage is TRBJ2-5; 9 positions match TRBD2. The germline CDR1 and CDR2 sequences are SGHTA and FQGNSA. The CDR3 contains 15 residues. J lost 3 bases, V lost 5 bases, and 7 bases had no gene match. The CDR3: CASSLTSGWEETQYF. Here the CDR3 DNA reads TGTGCCAGCAGCCTGACTAGCGGATGGGAAGAGACCCAGTACTTC.

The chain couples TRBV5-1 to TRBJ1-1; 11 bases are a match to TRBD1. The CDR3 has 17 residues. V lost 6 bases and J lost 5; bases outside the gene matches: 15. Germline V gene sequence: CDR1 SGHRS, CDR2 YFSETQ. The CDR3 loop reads CASTWGGQGATETEAFF. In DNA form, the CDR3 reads TGCGCCAGCACATGGGGAGGACAGGGGGCCACGGAAACTGAAGCTTTCTTT.

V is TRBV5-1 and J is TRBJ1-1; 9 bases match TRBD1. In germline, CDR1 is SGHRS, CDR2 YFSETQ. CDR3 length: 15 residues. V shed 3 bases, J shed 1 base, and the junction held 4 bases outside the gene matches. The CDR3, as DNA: TGCGCCAGCAGCTCGGGGACAGGGACGAACACTGAAGCTTTCTTT. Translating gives CASSSGTGTNTEAFF.

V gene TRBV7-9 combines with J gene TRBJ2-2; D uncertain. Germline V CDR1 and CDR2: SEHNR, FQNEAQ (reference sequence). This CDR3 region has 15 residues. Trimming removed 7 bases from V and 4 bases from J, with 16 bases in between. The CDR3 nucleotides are TGTGCCAGCACTAAGGCGGTGGTGGGCACCGGGGAGCTGTTTTTT. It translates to CASTKAVVGTGELFF.

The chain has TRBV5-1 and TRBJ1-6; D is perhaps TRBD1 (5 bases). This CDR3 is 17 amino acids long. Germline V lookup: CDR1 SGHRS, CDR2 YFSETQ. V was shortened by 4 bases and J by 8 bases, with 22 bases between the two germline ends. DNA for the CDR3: TGCGCCAGCAGCGGACGCGGGGGAATTAGAGCTGATTCACCCCTCCACTTT. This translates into CASSGRGGIRADSPLHF.

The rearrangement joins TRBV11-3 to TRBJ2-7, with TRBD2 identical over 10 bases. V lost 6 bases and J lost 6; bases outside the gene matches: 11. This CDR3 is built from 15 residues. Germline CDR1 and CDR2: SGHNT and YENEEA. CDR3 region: CASRTNTGTSAEQYF. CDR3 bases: TGTGCCAGCAGAACCAACACCGGGACTAGCGCCGAGCAGTACTTC.

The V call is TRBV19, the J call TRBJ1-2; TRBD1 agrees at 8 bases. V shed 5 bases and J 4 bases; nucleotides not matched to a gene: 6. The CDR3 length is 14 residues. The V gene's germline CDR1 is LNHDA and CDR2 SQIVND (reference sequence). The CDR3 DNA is TGTGCCAGTAGTTATCGGACAGGGCGCTATGGCTACACCTTC. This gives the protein CASSYRTGRYGYTF.

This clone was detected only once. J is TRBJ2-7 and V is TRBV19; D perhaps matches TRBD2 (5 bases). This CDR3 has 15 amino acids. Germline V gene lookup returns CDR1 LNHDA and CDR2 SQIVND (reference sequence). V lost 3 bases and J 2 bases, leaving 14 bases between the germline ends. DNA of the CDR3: TGTGCCAGTAGTATCACCGGAGGCGGTACCTACGAGCAGTACTTC. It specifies CASSITGGGTYEQYF.

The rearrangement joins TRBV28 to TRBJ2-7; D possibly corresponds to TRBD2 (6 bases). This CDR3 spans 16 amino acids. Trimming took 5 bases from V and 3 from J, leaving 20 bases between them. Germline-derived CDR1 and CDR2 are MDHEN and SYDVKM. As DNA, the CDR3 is TGTGCCAGCAGTACCAAGGACTACCGGAACCGCTACGAGCAGTACTTC. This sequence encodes CASSTKDYRNRYEQYF.

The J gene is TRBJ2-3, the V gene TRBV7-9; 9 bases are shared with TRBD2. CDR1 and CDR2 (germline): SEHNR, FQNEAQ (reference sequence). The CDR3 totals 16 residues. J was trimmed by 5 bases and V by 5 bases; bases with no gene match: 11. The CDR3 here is CASSLGGRAGGDTQYF. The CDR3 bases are TGTGCCAGCAGCCTGGGCGGGAGGGCCGGTGGAGATACGCAGTATTTT.

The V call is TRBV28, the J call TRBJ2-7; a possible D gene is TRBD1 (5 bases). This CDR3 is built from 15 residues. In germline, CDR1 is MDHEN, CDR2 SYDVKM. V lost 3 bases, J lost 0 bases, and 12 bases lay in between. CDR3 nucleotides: TGTGCCAGCAGTTTGTCCCTTGACAGCTCCTACGAGCAGTACTTC. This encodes CASSLSLDSSYEQYF.

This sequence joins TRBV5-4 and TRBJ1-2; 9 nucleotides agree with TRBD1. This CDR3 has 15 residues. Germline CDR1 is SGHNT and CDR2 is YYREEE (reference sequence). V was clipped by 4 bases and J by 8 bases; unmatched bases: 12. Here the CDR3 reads CASSPGTGFEKGYTF. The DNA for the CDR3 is TGTGCCAGCAGCCCCGGGACAGGGTTTGAGAAAGGCTACACCTTC.

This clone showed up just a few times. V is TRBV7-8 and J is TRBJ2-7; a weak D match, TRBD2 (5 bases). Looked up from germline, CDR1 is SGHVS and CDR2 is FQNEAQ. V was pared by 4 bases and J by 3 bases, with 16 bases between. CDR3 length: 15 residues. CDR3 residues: CASSSEEKGIYEQYF. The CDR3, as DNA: TGTGCCAGCAGCTCGGAGGAGAAGGGAATCTACGAGCAGTACTTC.

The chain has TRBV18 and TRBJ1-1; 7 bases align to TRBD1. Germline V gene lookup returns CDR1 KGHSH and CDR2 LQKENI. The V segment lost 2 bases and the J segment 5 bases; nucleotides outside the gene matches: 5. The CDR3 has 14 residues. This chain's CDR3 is CASSPDRVGTEAFF. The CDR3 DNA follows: TGTGCCAGCTCACCAGACAGGGTGGGGACTGAAGCTTTCTTT.

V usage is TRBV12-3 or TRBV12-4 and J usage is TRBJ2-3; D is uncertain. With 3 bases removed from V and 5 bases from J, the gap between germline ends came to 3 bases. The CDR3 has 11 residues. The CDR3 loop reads CASSFLDTQYF. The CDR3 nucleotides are TGTGCCAGCAGTTTCTTAGATACGCAGTATTTT.

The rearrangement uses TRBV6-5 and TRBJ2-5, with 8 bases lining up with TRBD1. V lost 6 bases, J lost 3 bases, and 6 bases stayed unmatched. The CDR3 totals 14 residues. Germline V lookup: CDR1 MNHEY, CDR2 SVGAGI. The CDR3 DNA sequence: TGTGCCAGCAGGGGGACAGGCGGAAAAGAGACCCAGTACTTC. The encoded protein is CASRGTGGKETQYF.

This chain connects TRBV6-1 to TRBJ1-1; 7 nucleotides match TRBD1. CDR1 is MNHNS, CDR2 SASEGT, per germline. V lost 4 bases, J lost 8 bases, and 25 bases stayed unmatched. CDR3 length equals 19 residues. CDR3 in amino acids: CASSGDTHVYRGNGGEAFF. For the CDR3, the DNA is TGTGCCAGCAGTGGTGATACCCACGTATACAGGGGCAACGGGGGAGAAGCTTTCTTT.

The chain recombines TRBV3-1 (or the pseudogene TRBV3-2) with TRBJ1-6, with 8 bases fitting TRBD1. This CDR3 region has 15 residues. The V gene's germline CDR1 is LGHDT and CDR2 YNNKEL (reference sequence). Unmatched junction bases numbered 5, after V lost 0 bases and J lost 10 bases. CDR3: CASSQEWTGRSPLHF. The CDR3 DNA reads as TGTGCCAGCAGCCAAGAGTGGACAGGGCGGTCACCCCTCCACTTT.

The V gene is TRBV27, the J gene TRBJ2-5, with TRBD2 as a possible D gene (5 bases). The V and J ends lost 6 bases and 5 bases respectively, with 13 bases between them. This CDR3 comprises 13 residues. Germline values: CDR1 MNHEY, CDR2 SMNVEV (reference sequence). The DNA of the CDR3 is TGTGCCAGCAGGGGATTAGCGAGGGAGACCCAGTACTTC. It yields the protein CASRGLARETQYF.

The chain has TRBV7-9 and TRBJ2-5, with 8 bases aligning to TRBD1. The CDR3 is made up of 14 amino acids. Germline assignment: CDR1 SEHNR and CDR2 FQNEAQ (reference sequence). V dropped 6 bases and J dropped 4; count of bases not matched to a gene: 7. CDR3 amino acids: CASRPDRGGETQYF. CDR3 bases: TGTGCCAGCAGACCCGACAGGGGAGGAGAGACCCAGTACTTC.

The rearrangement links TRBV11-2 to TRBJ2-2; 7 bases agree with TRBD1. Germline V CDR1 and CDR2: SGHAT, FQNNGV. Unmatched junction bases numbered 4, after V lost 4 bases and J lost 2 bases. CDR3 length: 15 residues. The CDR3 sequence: CASSSGQINTGELFF. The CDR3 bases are TGTGCCAGCAGCTCGGGACAGATTAACACCGGGGAGCTGTTTTTT.

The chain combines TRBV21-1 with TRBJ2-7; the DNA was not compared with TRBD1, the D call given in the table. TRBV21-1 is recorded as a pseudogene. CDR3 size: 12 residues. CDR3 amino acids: CASRNPDYEQYF. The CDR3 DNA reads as TGTGCCAGCAGGAACCCAGACTACGAGCAGTACTTC.

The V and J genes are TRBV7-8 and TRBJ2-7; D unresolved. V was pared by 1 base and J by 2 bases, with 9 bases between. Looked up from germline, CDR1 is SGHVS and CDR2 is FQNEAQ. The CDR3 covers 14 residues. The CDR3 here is CASSLGVGAYEQYF. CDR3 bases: TGTGCCAGCAGCTTAGGGGTTGGAGCCTACGAGCAGTACTTC.

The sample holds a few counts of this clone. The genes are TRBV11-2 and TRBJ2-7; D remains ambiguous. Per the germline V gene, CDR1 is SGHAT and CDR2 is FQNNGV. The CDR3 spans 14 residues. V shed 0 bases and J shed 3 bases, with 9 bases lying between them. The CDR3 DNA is TGTGCCAGCAGCTTAGATGCGGCTGGCTACGAGCAGTACTTC. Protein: CASSLDAAGYEQYF.

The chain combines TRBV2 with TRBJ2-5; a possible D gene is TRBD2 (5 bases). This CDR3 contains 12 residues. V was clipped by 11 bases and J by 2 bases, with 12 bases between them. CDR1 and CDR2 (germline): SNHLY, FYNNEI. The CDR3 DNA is TGTGCCGGAGGTCAAGTTCAAGAGACCCAGTACTTC. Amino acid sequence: CAGGQVQETQYF.

This CDR3 is CASSSPRDFMNTEAFF. In DNA form, the CDR3 reads TGTGCCAGTAGTTCCCCTCGGGACTTTATGAACACTGAAGCTTTCTTT. This sequence joins TRBV19 and TRBJ1-1; possible D gene TRBD1, 5 bases. Deletions cut 5 bases from V and 0 bases from J, with 16 bases between. Per germline, CDR1 LNHDA and CDR2 SQIVND (reference sequence). The CDR3 spans 16 residues.

The CDR3 loop reads CASSLGGSATYNEQFF. CDR3 in DNA: TGTGCCAGCAGCTTGGGGGGTAGCGCGACCTACAATGAGCAGTTCTTC. This chain joins TRBV5-8 and TRBJ2-1, with D tentatively TRBD2 (5 bases). V was clipped by 0 bases and J by 2 bases, with 12 bases between them. CDR1 and CDR2 from the germline V gene are SGHTS and YDEGEE. The length of the CDR3 is 16 residues.